The 22 T cell receptor beta chains in this list originate from one sample, sequenced in a study of Graves' ophthalmopathy and Graves' hyperthyroidism. The authors amplified TCR beta CDR3 regions from RNA transcripts. Second-round multiplex PCR came after a first-round RT-PCR that employed HTBI primers. MiXCR, run by TCRdb on the multiplex PCR reads, gives a single entry per CDR3 protein. This table has roughly 400,000 distinct CDR3 sequences, 15% to 19% appearing once. Sample: peripheral blood. These receptors came from a woman younger than 35 with stable Graves' hyperthyroidism.

This clonotype was seen repeatedly, ten times or more. The chain joins TRBV11-1 to TRBJ1-1; no clear D. Germline CDR1 is SGHAT and CDR2 is FQDESV (reference sequence). This CDR3 region has 18 residues. Deletions cut 1 base from V and 0 bases from J, with 18 bases between. CDR3 sequence reads: CASSLVRNPFGLNTEAFF. CDR3 bases: TGTGCCAGCAGCTTAGTAAGGAACCCTTTTGGCTTGAACACTGAAGCTTTCTTT. Based on the CDR3 plus reference TRBV11-1 and TRBJ1-1, the full variable domain is EAEVAQSPRYKITEKSQAVAFWCDPISGHATLYWYRQILGQGPELLVQFQDESVVDDSQLPKDRFSAERLKGVDSTLKIQPAELGDSAMYLCASSLVRNPFGLNTEAFFGQGTRLTVV.

The gene calls are TRBV6-1 and TRBJ1-2; D not certain. The CDR3 sequence is 12 residues long. The germline CDR1 and CDR2 sequences are MNHNS and SASEGT. Trimming shortened V by 6 bases and J by 4 bases, and 9 bases separated the two germline ends. The DNA for the CDR3 is TGTGCCAGCAGGACCCCTTTCTATGGCTACACCTTC. This encodes CASRTPFYGYTF.

In its sample, this clonotype was seen many times. This sequence joins TRBV11-2 and TRBJ2-5; 8 nucleotides line up with TRBD2. This CDR3 contains 14 residues. V was clipped by 5 bases and J by 5 bases; unmatched bases: 7. Germline V gives CDR1 SGHAT, CDR2 FQNNGV. The CDR3 coding sequence is TGTGCCAGCAGCAAAAGCGGGGGCCAGGAGACCCAGTACTTC. The encoded protein is CASSKSGGQETQYF.

This clonotype was observed many times. The chain links TRBV24-1 to TRBJ2-5; D perhaps matches TRBD1 (6 bases). The CDR3 sequence is 16 residues long. Per the germline V gene, CDR1 is KGHDR and CDR2 is SFDVKD. V was pared by 4 bases and J by 4 bases, with 18 bases between. CDR3: CATSDRTVGIAETQYF. In DNA, the CDR3 is TGTGCCACCAGTGACCGGACAGTCGGGATTGCAGAGACCCAGTACTTC.

Points on this clonotype: Since no conserved phenylalanine or tryptophan closes the CDR3, a read error is the likely cause. The chain employs TRBV5-1 and TRBJ2-7, with D possibly TRBD1 on 5 matching bases. The germline V gene encodes CDR1 SGHRS and CDR2 YFSETQ. V was trimmed by 4 bases and J by 1 base, leaving 12 bases between them. CDR3 length equals 14 residues. The CDR3 coding sequence is TGCGCCAGCAGCCATGGGGCAACATCCTACGAGCAGTACTAC. It yields the protein CASSHGATSYEQYY.

V is TRBV19 and J is TRBJ2-2; D not resolved. V lost 4 bases, J lost 4 bases, and 7 bases lay in between. Germline V CDR1 and CDR2: LNHDA, SQIVND (reference sequence). CDR3 length: 13 residues. CDR3: CASSTLVTGELFF. The CDR3 DNA reads TGTGCCAGTAGTACGTTGGTCACCGGGGAGCTGTTTTTT.

The genes are TRBV19 and TRBJ1-3; D may be TRBD1 (5 bases). The CDR3 runs to 14 residues. Per the germline V gene, CDR1 is LNHDA and CDR2 is SQIVND (reference sequence). Trimming left V 3 bases short and J 4 bases short, with 10 bases between. The CDR3 nucleotides read TGTGCCAGTAGTATCTCGGGACCGGGAAACACCATATATTTT. Encoded protein: CASSISGPGNTIYF.

As regards this clonotype: This may stem from a read error, because a much larger clone lies one nucleotide away. The chain joins TRBV7-2 to TRBJ2-5; TRBD2 aligns across 7 bases. CDR3 length: 16 amino acids. The germline gives CDR1 SGHTA, CDR2 FQGNSA. CDR3 loop: CAGSLDAWGGRETQYF. CDR3 DNA sequence: TGTGCCGGCAGCTTAGATGCCTGGGGGGGACGAGAGACCCAGTACTTC.

In its sample, this clonotype was seen a few times. J is TRBJ2-5 and V is TRBV6-2 or TRBV6-3; the match to TRBD2 covers 11 bases. The CDR3 contains 17 residues. V shed 4 bases and J 3 bases; nucleotides not matched to a gene: 10. The germline CDR1 and CDR2 sequences are MNHEY and SVGEGT. CDR3 in DNA: TGTGCCAGCAGTTGGCGACTAGCGGGGACCGGGGAAGAGACCCAGTACTTC. This translates into CASSWRLAGTGEETQYF.

At least ten counts were recorded for this clonotype. V usage is TRBV7-2 and J usage is TRBJ2-6; D is unclear. This CDR3 region has 14 residues. The V and J ends lost 5 bases and 4 bases respectively, with 9 bases between them. Germline V gives CDR1 SGHTA, CDR2 FQGNSA. The CDR3 bases are TGTGCCAGCAGCCCCTTGGGGGGGGCCAACGTCCTGACTTTC. As protein: CASSPLGGANVLTF.

This clonotype was found many times. The chain joins TRBV6-1 to TRBJ1-2; D might be TRBD1 (6 bases). The CDR3 is 12 amino acids. With 9 bases removed from V and 7 bases from J, the gap between germline ends came to 15 bases. Germline CDR1 MNHNS, CDR2 SASEGT. This chain's CDR3 is CASRGGSGGYTF. The DNA of the CDR3 is TGTGCCAGTCGAGGGGGGAGTGGTGGCTACACCTTC.

The table lists this clonotype with many counts. The chain employs TRBV24-1 and TRBJ1-2; tentatively, D is TRBD1 (5 bases). The germline gives CDR1 KGHDR, CDR2 SFDVKD. The V gene lost 6 bases and the J gene lost 11 bases, with 12 bases spanning the gap. The CDR3 runs 11 residues. For the CDR3, the DNA is TGTGCCACCAGTCTCGGCAGGACATACACCTTC. This codes for CATSLGRTYTF.

In its sample, this clonotype was seen a few times. The chain recombines TRBV19 with TRBJ1-1; TRBD1 agrees at 11 bases. CDR3 length: 18 amino acids. V was pared by 1 base and J by 2 bases, with 9 bases of the junction left unmatched. CDR1 is LNHDA, CDR2 SQIVND, per germline (reference sequence). CDR3 residues: CASSIGTGGPHTNTEAFF. The CDR3 region has the DNA TGTGCCAGTAGTATAGGGACAGGGGGCCCTCACACCAACACTGAAGCTTTCTTT.

This clonotype was counted ten times or more. This chain uses TRBV15 with TRBJ2-2; D is uncertain. This CDR3 is 14 amino acids long. Trimming took off 4 bases at V and 5 bases at J, with 11 bases between the two ends. Per the germline V gene, CDR1 is LNHNV and CDR2 is YYDKDF (reference sequence). CDR3 sequence: CATSNHQPTGELFF. CDR3 DNA sequence: TGTGCCACCAGCAATCACCAGCCGACCGGGGAGCTGTTTTTT. The full variable domain, with the rest looked up from reference TRBV15 and TRBJ2-2, is DAMVIQNPRYQVTQFGKPVTLSCSQTLNHNVMYWYQQKSSQAPKLLFHYYDKDFNNEADTPDNFQSRRPNTSFCFLDIRSPGLGDTAMYLCATSNHQPTGELFFGEGSRLTVL.

There are a few counts of this clonotype. The rearrangement links TRBV4-1 to TRBJ1-3; D gene uncertain. Per germline, CDR1 MGHRA and CDR2 YSYEKL. Trimming took off 0 bases at V and 2 bases at J, with 8 bases between the two ends. This CDR3 has 15 residues. The CDR3 sequence: CASSQDIRPGNTIYF. DNA of the CDR3: TGCGCCAGCAGCCAAGATATCAGGCCTGGAAACACCATATATTTT.

There are many counts of this clonotype. V and J are TRBV7-3 and TRBJ1-6; D gene ambiguous. The CDR3 contains 15 residues. V dropped 5 bases and J dropped 7 bases, with 15 bases sitting between them. The germline V gene has CDR1 SGHTA and CDR2 FQGTGA. The CDR3 sequence is CASSLTSYPNSPLHF. Written as DNA, the CDR3 is TGTGCCAGCAGCCTCACATCATACCCGAATTCACCCCTCCACTTT.

The table lists this clonotype with many counts. The CDR3 bases are TGTGCCAGCAGTTCCCACCTTCGGGGAGTCTCCTACGAGCAGTACTTC. It translates to CASSSHLRGVSYEQYF. The chain has TRBV6-5 and TRBJ2-7; possible D gene TRBD2, 5 bases. V lost 4 bases and J 0 bases, leaving 16 bases between the germline ends. The CDR3 runs to 16 residues. In germline, CDR1 is MNHEY, CDR2 SVGAGI.

This clonotype appeared many times. The chain is built from TRBV12-3 or TRBV12-4 and TRBJ1-2; D is perhaps TRBD1 (6 bases). V was cut by 5 bases and J by 8 bases, with 9 bases left in between. This CDR3 is built from 11 residues. The CDR3 nucleotides read TGTGCCAGCAGTACAGGGTTCGGCTACACCTTC. This gives the protein CASSTGFGYTF.

The chain carries TRBV6-1 and TRBJ2-7; D gene unclear. Germline CDR1 reads MNHNS; CDR2 reads SASEGT. The germline V and J ends were trimmed by 10 bases and 3 bases, with 16 bases remaining between them. The CDR3 is made up of 13 amino acids. In nucleotides, the CDR3 is TGTGCCACCTCGACCCATAACGGCTACGAGCAGTACTTC. Translating it yields CATSTHNGYEQYF.

The table lists this clonotype with many counts. The rearrangement joins TRBV6-5 to TRBJ2-7; D is unresolved. V shed 6 bases and J shed 1 base, with 10 bases lying between them. Germline values: CDR1 MNHEY, CDR2 SVGAGI. This CDR3 region has 13 residues. The CDR3 DNA reads TGTGCCAGCAGCCCATACATGTCCTACGAGCAGTACTTC. Its translation: CASSPYMSYEQYF.

The chain joins TRBV5-1 to TRBJ2-7; 10 bases agree with TRBD2. CDR3 length equals 16 residues. V trimming: 0 bases; J trimming: 0 bases; junction bases outside the gene matches: 3. Germline-derived CDR1 and CDR2 are SGHRS and YFSETQ. The CDR3 coding sequence is TGCGCCAGCAGCTTGGATCTAGCGGGGGCCTCCTACGAGCAGTACTTC. It is translated as CASSLDLAGASYEQYF. Based on the CDR3 plus reference TRBV5-1 and TRBJ2-7, the full variable domain is KAGVTQTPRYLIKTRGQQVTLSCSPISGHRSVSWYQQTPGQGLQFLFEYFSETQRNKGNFPGRFSGRQFSNSRSEMNVSTLELGDSALYLCASSLDLAGASYEQYFGPGTRLTVT.

Ten or more counts support this clonotype. This rearrangement joins TRBV12-3 or TRBV12-4 to TRBJ1-2; D not resolved. The CDR3 is 17 residues long. Trimming pared 3 bases from V and 0 bases from J, leaving 17 bases between. The CDR3 is CASSLPRAKPANYGYTF. CDR3 coding DNA: TGTGCCAGCAGTTTGCCCCGGGCCAAGCCAGCTAACTATGGCTACACCTTC.